The 20 T cell receptor beta chains below all came from one sample that was sequenced in a study of blood T cell repertoires in COVID-19 (dated by TCRdb to the early 2020s). Library creation used the immunoSEQ multiplex PCR assay. Here the immuneACCESS table is served through TCRdb, limited to in-frame sequences with V and J called. Missing clones are a known gap in these copies; in checked studies unresolved V genes cover under half, and the rest lacks a known reason. This sample comprises 190,000 or so clones, about four fifths of them detected only once. In total, the top ten clones hold less than 8.5% of the sample. The specimen was PBMCs or T cells enriched from blood (not recorded which). Every receptor here comes from a man aged 35 to 55 who had recovered from COVID-19.

The rearrangement links TRBV29-1 to TRBJ2-2; D is ambiguous. The CDR3 covers 14 residues. The germline V gene has CDR1 SQVTM and CDR2 ANQGSEA. V lost 8 bases and J 0 bases, leaving 13 bases between the germline ends. The DNA of the CDR3 is TGCAGCTGCGGTGACTTTGCGAACACCGGGGAGCTGTTTTTT. Protein product: CSCGDFANTGELFF.

The J gene is TRBJ2-2, the V gene TRBV9, with 11 bases identical to TRBD2. Germline trimming cut 3 bases from V and 3 bases from J; bases unmatched to any gene: 7. The germline V gene has CDR1 SGDLS and CDR2 YYNGEE. The CDR3 consists of 17 residues. The CDR3, as DNA: TGTGCCAGCAGCGCTACCGGGACTAGCGGAGACACCGGGGAGCTGTTTTTT. It translates to CASSATGTSGDTGELFF.

The V call is TRBV6-5, the J call TRBJ1-1; TRBD1 matches at 7 bases. Trimming removed 4 bases from V and 3 bases from J; junction bases left unmatched: 2. The CDR3 has 13 residues. CDR1 is MNHEY and CDR2 is SVGAGI in the germline V gene. CDR3: CASSWDRYTEAFF. The CDR3, as DNA: TGTGCCAGCAGTTGGGACAGATACACTGAAGCTTTCTTT.

In DNA, the CDR3 is TGTGCCAGCAGCGATCCCCCGACAGCGCCACTTAAGGGCTACACCTTC. Translating it yields CASSDPPTAPLKGYTF. V is TRBV9 and J is TRBJ1-2; D might be TRBD1 (5 bases). The V and J ends lost 3 bases and 8 bases respectively, with 23 bases between them. CDR3 length: 16 amino acids. Germline CDR1 reads SGDLS; CDR2 reads YYNGEE.

This chain joins TRBV6-2 or TRBV6-3 and TRBJ1-6; 9 nucleotides match TRBD1. Looked up from germline, CDR1 is MNHEY and CDR2 is SVGEGT. The CDR3 is made up of 14 amino acids. J was trimmed by 10 bases and V by 5 bases; bases with no gene match: 6. CDR3 in amino acids: CASSGGQGGSPLHF. CDR3 in DNA: TGTGCCAGCAGTGGGGGACAGGGCGGCTCACCCCTCCACTTT.

The rearrangement uses TRBV9 and TRBJ1-6, with 7 bases identical to TRBD1. The junction had 3 bases not matched to a gene; V was cut back by 3 bases and J by 6 bases. Germline V CDR1 and CDR2: SGDLS, YYNGEE. CDR3 length: 14 residues. CDR3 DNA: TGTGCCAGCAGCGCGACAGGGCCTAATTCACCCCTCCACTTT. Translation: CASSATGPNSPLHF.

The V and J genes are TRBV20-1 and TRBJ1-5; D gene ambiguous. Germline V gives CDR1 DFQATT, CDR2 SNEGSKA (reference sequence). The V gene lost 3 bases and the J gene lost 5 bases, with 11 bases spanning the gap. This CDR3 has 13 residues. CDR3 DNA sequence: TGCAGTGCTAGTAAGTCCTATGATCAGCCCCAGCATTTT. Amino acid sequence: CSASKSYDQPQHF.

This chain links TRBV28 with TRBJ1-6; no reliable D call. V lost 3 bases to trimming and J lost 0 bases, with 9 bases between them. CDR1 and CDR2 from the germline V gene are MDHEN and SYDVKM. The CDR3 extends over 16 amino acids. The CDR3 loop is CASSFIRSSYNSPLHF. CDR3 DNA: TGTGCCAGCAGTTTCATCCGGAGCTCCTATAATTCACCCCTCCACTTT.

This clone has just a few counts. The rearrangement joins TRBV5-1 to TRBJ2-7; TRBD1 matches 7 bases. Losses at the gene ends were 4 bases for V and 2 bases for J; bases not matched to a gene: 6. The germline V gene encodes CDR1 SGHRS and CDR2 YFSETQ. The CDR3 covers 14 residues. The chain's CDR3 is CASSNRQGAYEQYF. In DNA form, the CDR3 reads TGCGCCAGCAGCAATAGGCAGGGGGCCTACGAGCAGTACTTC.

This clone occurred once. The same CDR3 can be traced to other DNA sequences in this sample. This rearrangement joins TRBV5-1 to TRBJ1-1; 7 nucleotides match TRBD1. The CDR3 totals 15 residues. V lost 1 base, J lost 2 bases, and 5 bases stayed unmatched. CDR1 and CDR2 (germline): SGHRS, YFSETQ. The CDR3 DNA reads as TGCGCCAGCAGCTTGCAAGGGGGCCCAAACACTGAAGCTTTCTTT. Its protein product is CASSLQGGPNTEAFF.

The chain uses TRBV28 and TRBJ1-2; 9 bases line up with TRBD1. The CDR3 consists of 14 residues. Germline V gene lookup returns CDR1 MDHEN and CDR2 SYDVKM. The ends lost 1 base at V and 7 bases at J; junction bases unmatched: 4. CDR3: CASSLSGTGPGYTF. Written as DNA, the CDR3 is TGTGCCAGCAGTTTATCGGGGACAGGGCCTGGCTACACCTTC.

This clone was counted a few times. The chain employs TRBV18 and TRBJ1-3; 9 bases match TRBD1. V lost 6 bases, J lost 1 base, and 7 bases stayed unmatched. Germline V gene sequence: CDR1 KGHSH, CDR2 LQKENI. The CDR3 runs 16 residues. The CDR3 DNA sequence: TGTGCCAGCTCCACCGGGACAGGGAGTTCTGGAAACACCATATATTTT. This encodes CASSTGTGSSGNTIYF.

This clone appeared a single time. The chain links TRBV2 to TRBJ2-7; 8 nucleotides align to TRBD1. The germline CDR1 and CDR2 sequences are SNHLY and FYNNEI. This CDR3 is 16 amino acids long. Germline trimming cut 6 bases from V and 3 bases from J; bases unmatched to any gene: 13. CDR3 nucleotides: TGTGCCAGCAGACCCCCTCAGGGGGCTGGAATCTACGAGCAGTACTTC. Translating it yields CASRPPQGAGIYEQYF.

The rearrangement joins TRBV27 to TRBJ1-2; 7 nucleotides agree with TRBD1. Germline V gives CDR1 MNHEY, CDR2 SMNVEV (reference sequence). This CDR3 contains 14 residues. After removal of 5 bases from V and 2 bases from J, the junction contained 5 bases not matched to a gene. The CDR3 spells CASSGSGGNYGYTF. In nucleotides, the CDR3 is TGTGCCAGCAGTGGCTCAGGGGGGAACTATGGCTACACCTTC.

The rearrangement uses TRBV7-2 and TRBJ1-6; 10 bases line up with TRBD1. Losses at the gene ends were 4 bases for V and 7 bases for J; bases not matched to a gene: 7. The CDR3 consists of 16 residues. From germline, CDR1 is SGHTA and CDR2 FQGNSA. The CDR3 nucleotides read TGTGCCAGCAGCTCACCGGGACAGGGGTGGAATTCACCCCTCCACTTT. Translating gives CASSSPGQGWNSPLHF.

This clone was seen just once. This sequence joins TRBV11-1 and TRBJ2-3, with TRBD2 identical over 13 bases. CDR1 is SGHAT and CDR2 is FQDESV in the germline V gene (reference sequence). The CDR3 runs 16 residues. Trimming took 1 base from V and 6 from J; bases not matched to a gene: 4. DNA for the CDR3: TGTGCCAGCAGCTTAGAACTAGCGGGGGGGGTCGATACGCAGTATTTT. It yields the protein CASSLELAGGVDTQYF.

The V and J genes are TRBV11-2 and TRBJ2-7; 10 bases are a match to TRBD1. CDR1 is SGHAT, CDR2 FQNNGV, per germline. The CDR3 totals 15 residues. Germline trimming cut 6 bases from V and 1 base from J; bases unmatched to any gene: 6. CDR3 amino acids: CASRRRDRGSYEQYF. The CDR3 nucleotides read TGTGCCAGCAGACGAAGGGACAGGGGATCCTACGAGCAGTACTTC.

With respect to this clone: Other DNA sequences within the sample encode an identical CDR3. The genes are TRBV7-9 and TRBJ1-1, with D possibly matching TRBD1 (5 bases). CDR1 and CDR2 (germline): SEHNR, FQNEAQ (reference sequence). The CDR3 is 14 residues long. The V gene lost 5 bases and the J gene lost 2 bases, with 12 bases spanning the gap. CDR3 sequence reads: CASSHKTANTEAFF. CDR3 coding DNA: TGTGCCAGCAGCCATAAGACAGCAAACACTGAAGCTTTCTTT.

The rearrangement joins TRBV5-1 to TRBJ1-2; TRBD1 agrees at 7 bases. Trimming at V came to 1 base and at J to 7 bases, leaving 7 bases not matched to a gene. CDR1 and CDR2 from the germline V gene are SGHRS and YFSETQ. The CDR3 contains 14 residues. CDR3 protein: CASSLKGARSGYTF. DNA of the CDR3: TGCGCCAGCAGCTTGAAGGGGGCGCGGTCTGGCTACACCTTC.

The V gene is TRBV7-9, the J gene TRBJ1-5; unclear D gene. The germline V and J ends were trimmed by 2 bases and 4 bases, with 3 bases remaining between them. CDR3 size: 12 residues. From germline, CDR1 is SEHNR and CDR2 FQNEAQ (reference sequence). The CDR3 region has the DNA TGTGCCAGCAGCTTACCGAATCAGCCCCAGCATTTT. Protein product: CASSLPNQPQHF.